This T cell receptor beta chain appears in the sequencing data of a study of blood T cells in healthy people across ages. Findings and limits, study-wide: Age brought a roughly linear fall in TCR beta diversity measured per million T cells. Long-lived donors had more naive CD4+ cells and higher diversity than aged donors.

For the second PCR, which ran for about 7 to 11 cycles, a sample-barcoded 5' primer and a J-beta primer mix were used. A single record per CDR3 protein comes from TCRdb applying MiXCR to the 5' RACE reads. The table includes just over 1 million distinct CDR3 sequences, over 35% detected once. As to this clonotype: Its antigen is undetermined.

Material for sequencing was blood. The TCR originated in an older woman in good health.

CDR3 sequence (DNA): TGTGCCAGCACCCCCCATGGGGGGGCAAGCAATCAGCCCCAGCATTTT. This codes for CASTPHGGASNQPQHF. The V and J genes are TRBV27 and TRBJ1-5, with D possibly being TRBD1 (6 bases). The CDR3 loop spans 16 amino acids. Trimming took off 7 bases at V and 1 base at J, with 17 bases between the two ends. The germline V gene encodes CDR1 MNHEY and CDR2 SMNVEV (reference sequence).